Reported below is one T cell receptor beta chain. What it binds is not known. Clones were sequenced by immunoSEQ multiplex PCR, and TCRdb holds only the in-frame ones, with some missing. Of about 110,000 clones in the sample, over 75% were seen once. This specimen comes from a study of radiotherapy plus CTLA-4 blockade in lung cancer. Study results and limitations: Blood TCR clones of tumor origin expanded after radiotherapy plus ipilimumab.

Enrolled patients, whose metastatic non-small-cell lung cancer was chemo-refractory, received focal radiation plus CTLA-4 blockade with ipilimumab. The receptor's source is a human donor with non-small cell lung cancer that progressed on radiotherapy plus ipilimumab. Some clones in this sample may be carry-over from other donors' samples. The sample here was peripheral blood, taken from a patient treated with radiotherapy plus ipilimumab.

CDR3 protein: CARDRGLYGYTF. The CDR3, as DNA: TGTGCCAGGGACAGGGGCCTCTATGGCTACACCTTC. The chain recombines TRBV19 with TRBJ1-2; 9 bases map to TRBD1. Germline V CDR1 and CDR2: LNHDA, SQIVND (reference sequence). CDR3 length equals 12 residues. V lost 9 bases and J lost 4; bases outside the gene matches: 3.